The 21 T cell receptor beta chains reported below all come from one sample, sequenced in a study of T cells in Graves' hyperthyroidism and ophthalmopathy. RNA transcripts provided the source from which TCR beta CDR3 regions were amplified. HTBI primers drove first-round RT-PCR of the TCR CDR3. One entry per CDR3 protein results from TCRdb running MiXCR on the multiplex PCR reads. The top ten hold 15% to 20% of the sample, which has about 480,000 distinct CDR3 sequences, 13% to 15% seen once. Sequences were obtained from blood. Receptors originate from a woman younger than 35 with Graves' hyperthyroidism.

This chain uses TRBV7-8 with TRBJ2-7; 9 bases agree with TRBD2. Germline values: CDR1 SGHVS, CDR2 FQNEAQ. This CDR3 is 17 amino acids long. J gave up 0 bases and V 0 bases, and 6 bases lay outside the gene matches. DNA of the CDR3: TGTGCCAGCAGCTTAGCGTTGGGACTAGCTAACTCCTACGAGCAGTACTTC. Translated, it gives CASSLALGLANSYEQYF.

In its sample, this clonotype was seen many times. The chain employs TRBV7-3 and TRBJ2-2; 8 positions match TRBD2. The CDR3 is 16 residues long. The ends lost 6 bases at V and 4 bases at J; junction bases unmatched: 10. The germline gives CDR1 SGHTA, CDR2 FQGTGA. The CDR3, as DNA: TGTGCCAGCAGACCCCAGGGACTAGGCGGCACCGGGGAGCTGTTTTTT. Its protein product is CASRPQGLGGTGELFF.

Many counts were recorded for this clonotype. V is TRBV12-3 or TRBV12-4 and J is TRBJ2-5; D could derive from TRBD1 or TRBD2 (6 bases each). The CDR3 is made up of 13 amino acids. Between the trimmed V and J ends, which lost 8 bases and 7 bases, there was a span of 17 bases. The CDR3 spells CASEIQEGGTQYF. The CDR3 nucleotides are TGTGCCAGCGAAATCCAGGAGGGGGGGACCCAGTACTTC.

This clonotype came up a few times. The rearrangement joins TRBV7-3 to TRBJ2-3; D is ambiguous. The CDR3 covers 14 residues. V was trimmed by 5 bases and J by 1 base, leaving 10 bases between them. From germline, CDR1 is SGHTA and CDR2 FQGTGA. CDR3 DNA: TGTGCCAGCAGCCCCACTGCGGGCACAGATACGCAGTATTTT. Its translation: CASSPTAGTDTQYF.

This clonotype was seen at least ten times. The J gene is TRBJ2-1, the V gene TRBV10-1; 8 bases line up with TRBD2. V lost 6 bases and J lost 10; bases outside the gene matches: 8. The CDR3 sequence is 13 residues long. Germline CDR1 WNHNN, CDR2 SYGVQD (reference sequence). The CDR3 region is CASSRTSLGEQFF. CDR3 in DNA: TGCGCCAGCAGCCGGACTAGCCTAGGGGAGCAGTTCTTC.

At least ten counts were recorded for this clonotype. The chain uses TRBV12-3 or TRBV12-4 and TRBJ2-7, with D possibly TRBD1 on 6 matching bases. V lost 6 bases and J lost 0, with 12 bases in between. The CDR3 is made up of 14 amino acids. CDR3 coding DNA: TGTGCCAGCAGAGCCGGGACACGCTCCTACGAGCAGTACTTC. Residues: CASRAGTRSYEQYF.

J is TRBJ2-5 and V is TRBV11-1, with D possibly being TRBD1 or TRBD2 (5 bases each). The V end lost 4 bases, the J end lost 5 bases, and 14 bases lay between the germline ends. The CDR3 totals 14 residues. Germline-derived CDR1 and CDR2 are SGHAT and FQDESV (reference sequence). CDR3 bases: TGTGCCAGCAGCTGGGACCCAGAGGTGGAGACCCAGTACTTC. This gives the protein CASSWDPEVETQYF.

In this sample, this clonotype turned up many times. The CDR3 DNA sequence: TGTGCCAGCAGTTACGAGCGGGAGTGGTCCTACGAGCAGTACTTC. Amino acids: CASSYEREWSYEQYF. The chain employs TRBV6-1 and TRBJ2-7, with 8 bases fitting TRBD2. V trimming: 5 bases; J trimming: 1 base; junction bases outside the gene matches: 7. Germline V gene data show CDR1 as MNHNS and CDR2 as SASEGT. The CDR3 runs 15 residues.

This clonotype has a count of ten or more. This chain connects TRBV2 to TRBJ1-2, with 7 bases identical to TRBD1. CDR1 and CDR2 from the germline V gene are SNHLY and FYNNEI. The CDR3 length is 13 residues. Trimming cost V 5 bases and J 13 bases; bases outside gene matches: 13. The CDR3 protein is CASSPGTAHGGTF. The CDR3 bases are TGTGCCAGCAGTCCGGGGACAGCCCATGGCGGCACCTTC.

This clonotype was recorded at least ten times. The chain employs TRBV2 and TRBJ2-5, with TRBD2 identical over 11 bases. V lost 2 bases, J lost 5 bases, and 7 bases stayed unmatched. The CDR3 runs to 16 residues. CDR1 is SNHLY, CDR2 FYNNEI, per germline. The CDR3 spells CASSERLAGGGETQYF. The DNA of the CDR3 is TGTGCCAGCAGTGAAAGGCTAGCGGGAGGAGGTGAGACCCAGTACTTC.

CDR3 in amino acids: CASSYALAGRGELFF. CDR3 nucleotide sequence: TGTGCCAGCAGTTACGCCCTAGCGGGGCGCGGGGAGCTGTTTTTT. V gene TRBV6-5 combines with J gene TRBJ2-2; TRBD2 agrees at 9 bases. With V trimmed by 2 bases and J by 7 bases, 5 bases remained unmatched. Germline V gene sequence: CDR1 MNHEY, CDR2 SVGAGI. The CDR3 sequence is 15 residues long.

The rearrangement links TRBV30 to TRBJ1-2; D ambiguous. CDR3 length: 13 residues. Germline lookup yields CDR1 GTSNPN and CDR2 SVGIG (reference sequence). The germline V and J ends were trimmed by 1 base and 7 bases, with 13 bases remaining between them. CDR3 DNA: TGTGCCTGGAGTGGAATAGTACGCGGTGGCTACACCTTC. Its translation is CAWSGIVRGGYTF.

This clonotype was detected ten times or more. The genes are TRBV20-1 and TRBJ1-1; 7 positions match TRBD1. The CDR3 length is 13 residues. J lost 0 bases, V lost 5 bases, and 3 bases had no gene match. Germline CDR1 is DFQATT and CDR2 is SNEGSKA (reference sequence). The CDR3 region is CSAYRGMNTEAFF. In nucleotides, the CDR3 is TGCAGTGCTTACAGGGGTATGAACACTGAAGCTTTCTTT.

In this sample, this clonotype turned up a few times. J is TRBJ2-4 and V is TRBV13; D may be TRBD1 (6 bases). The CDR3 is 15 residues long. V lost 7 bases to trimming and J lost 4 bases, with 17 bases between them. Germline V gene data show CDR1 as PRHDT and CDR2 as FYEKMQ (reference sequence). CDR3 in amino acids: CASTSLPGQKNIQYF. As DNA, the CDR3 is TGTGCCAGCACCTCCCTCCCGGGACAAAAAAACATTCAGTACTTC.

As concerns this clonotype: Just one base apart from a much larger clone, this may be a read error. The rearrangement links TRBV24-1 to TRBJ1-5; D is possibly TRBD1 (5 bases). Trimming took 4 bases from V and 3 from J, leaving 15 bases between them. Germline-derived CDR1 and CDR2 are KGHDR and SFDVKD. The CDR3 extends over 16 amino acids. CDR3 bases: TGTGCCACCAGTGACTCCCGACAGAGTGACAATCAGCCCCAGCATTTT. It yields the protein CATSDSRQSDNQPQHF.

This chain joins TRBV19 and TRBJ1-2, with D perhaps TRBD1 (5 bases). The CDR3 runs 12 residues. Trimming pared 2 bases from V and 6 bases from J, leaving 7 bases between. Germline V gene sequence: CDR1 LNHDA, CDR2 SQIVND (reference sequence). The CDR3 DNA is TGTGCCAGTAGTATACAGGGTCATGGCTACACCTTC. Its protein is CASSIQGHGYTF.

In its sample, this clonotype was seen many times. This rearrangement joins TRBV11-3 to TRBJ2-1; D perhaps matches TRBD2 (6 bases). Germline CDR1 reads SGHNT; CDR2 reads YENEEA. Trimming pared 4 bases from V and 7 bases from J, leaving 20 bases between. The CDR3 has 16 residues. This CDR3 reads CASSYPSRGSRNEQFF. DNA for the CDR3: TGTGCCAGCAGCTACCCAAGTCGGGGGAGTCGTAATGAGCAGTTCTTC.

The rearrangement uses TRBV20-1 and TRBJ2-7, with a possible D match to TRBD1 (6 bases). CDR1 is DFQATT, CDR2 SNEGSKA, per germline (reference sequence). Trimming stripped 3 bases from V and 2 bases from J, with 11 bases between. The CDR3 is 13 amino acids. The CDR3 loop reads CSASADSPYEQYF. The CDR3 DNA reads TGCAGTGCTAGTGCGGACAGTCCCTACGAGCAGTACTTC.

This clonotype has ten or more counts. This chain uses TRBV2 with TRBJ2-7, with D possibly being TRBD2 (5 bases). CDR1 is SNHLY and CDR2 is FYNNEI in the germline V gene. The V gene lost 8 bases and the J gene lost 9 bases, with 14 bases spanning the gap. The CDR3 consists of 11 residues. The CDR3 DNA reads as TGTGCCAGCGAGGGCGTGGCGGGGCAGTACTTC. This gives the protein CASEGVAGQYF.

The rearrangement joins TRBV6-1 to TRBJ2-7, with D possibly being TRBD1 (6 bases). Per germline, CDR1 MNHNS and CDR2 SASEGT. The CDR3 is 15 amino acids. The CDR3 reads CASSEKGQGSSEQYV. The CDR3 DNA reads as TGTGCCAGCAGTGAAAAGGGGCAGGGGTCCTCCGAGCAGTACGTC.

This clonotype rates as medium-sized. The chain uses TRBV3-1 and TRBJ1-2; 9 positions match TRBD1. There are 14 residues in the CDR3. Looked up from germline, CDR1 is LGHDT and CDR2 is YNNKEL (reference sequence). With 5 bases clipped from V and 1 base from J, the junction kept 2 bases outside the gene matches. DNA for the CDR3: TGTGCCAGCAGCAACAGGGGGCTTAACTATGGCTACACCTTC. This gives the protein CASSNRGLNYGYTF.